This T cell receptor (beta chain) was captured in a study of identical twins. The length of the CDR3 is 14 residues. From germline, CDR1 is GTSNPN and CDR2 SVGIG (reference sequence). J lost 2 bases, V lost 5 bases, and 6 bases had no gene match. The authors used template switching to add a universal primer site and gave cDNA unique molecular identifiers. MiXCR, applied by TCRdb to the 5' RACE reads, yields one record per CDR3 protein. The sample lists 200,000 to 250,000 distinct CDR3 sequences, approximately 7.1% seen once, with roughly 15% in the top ten. The same specimen was also included in a second study, on T cells expressing NK-cell markers. That work adds: TCR beta repertoires came from sorted CD3+CD56+NKG2C+, CD3+CD56+NKG2C- and CD3+CD56-NKG2C+ T cells. Among several donors, these clonotypes also ranked first in the CD3+CD56-NKG2C+ fraction.

The chain links TRBV30 to TRBJ2-3, with 8 bases matching TRBD2. The sample was CD8+ T cells sorted from blood. The clonotype comes from a woman younger than 35 in good health. The CDR3 region is CAWFVAGLTDTQYF. The CDR3 bases are TGTGCCTGGTTTGTAGCGGGGCTCACAGATACGCAGTATTTT.